This T cell receptor beta chain was profiled in a study of T cell responses to AZD1222 COVID-19 vaccine. General study points: Among spike-specific TCRs, nearly half reportedly target unmutated variant regions. Across spike, vaccine-associated CD4 TCRs were found, dominant at 160-218 and 743-854.

In regard to this clone: Its matching antigen is unknown.

Profiled with immunoSEQ multiplex PCR; TCRdb holds only in-frame clones, not every one. Counted here are some 160,000 clones, roughly 92% occurring once; the ten biggest clones make up 1.6%. This CDR3 has 16 residues. Germline V gives CDR1 SGHDT, CDR2 YYEEEE. Trimming removed 4 bases from V and 3 bases from J; junction bases left unmatched: 3. The receptor was derived from an adult in good health. Sequenced here: peripheral blood, sampled on day 0 of AZD1222 vaccination. The rearrangement links TRBV5-6 to TRBJ2-2; 13 nucleotides match TRBD2. CDR3 bases: TGTGCCAGCAGCCCTGGACTAGCGGGAGACACCGGGGAGCTGTTTTTT. The encoded protein is CASSPGLAGDTGELFF. Combining the CDR3 with reference TRBV5-6 and TRBJ2-2 gives the whole variable domain DAGVTQSPTHLIKTRGQQVTLRCSPKSGHDTVSWYQQALGQGPQFIFQYYEEEERQRGNFPDRFSGHQFPNYSSELNVNALLLGDSALYLCASSPGLAGDTGELFFGEGSRLTVL.